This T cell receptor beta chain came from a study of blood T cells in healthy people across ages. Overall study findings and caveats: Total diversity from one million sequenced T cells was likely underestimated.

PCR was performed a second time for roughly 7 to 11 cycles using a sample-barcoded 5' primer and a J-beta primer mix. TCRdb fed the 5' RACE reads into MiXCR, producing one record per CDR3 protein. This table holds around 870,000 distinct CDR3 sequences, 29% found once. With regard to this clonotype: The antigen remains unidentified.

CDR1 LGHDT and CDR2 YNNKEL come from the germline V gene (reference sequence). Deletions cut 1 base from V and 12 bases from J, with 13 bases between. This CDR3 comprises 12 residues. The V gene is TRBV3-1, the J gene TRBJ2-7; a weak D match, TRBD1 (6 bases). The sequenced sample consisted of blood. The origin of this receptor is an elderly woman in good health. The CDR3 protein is CASSQVGQHRYF. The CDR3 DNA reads TGTGCCAGCAGCCAAGTCGGACAGCACCGGTACTTC.